This TCR beta chain came from a study of OX40 agonist ivuxolimab in advanced cancers. Points from the study as a whole: Relative to CD4+ cells, CD8+ T cells on average had more expanded clones.

A single count supports this clone. Its antigen is still unknown. The germline V gene encodes CDR1 SGHTA and CDR2 FQGNSA. V was trimmed by 0 bases and J by 8 bases, leaving 14 bases between them. There are 15 residues in the CDR3. This table comes from immunoSEQ multiplex PCR, and its TCRdb copy is limited to in-frame clones, with some not included. The table records 150,000 to 190,000 clones, roughly 92% of them present only once. The genes are TRBV7-2 and TRBJ2-1; weak D call: TRBD1 (6 bases). The sequence was obtained from an adult with an advanced solid tumor such as melanoma, head and neck, liver or kidney cancer. This specimen was CD4+ or CD8+ T cells sorted from blood, taken in a trial of the OX40 agonist ivuxolimab. The CDR3, as DNA: TGTGCCAGCAGCTTAGCGCGAATTTCAGGGGATGAGCAGTTCTTC. Residues: CASSLARISGDEQFF.